These T cell receptor beta chains were read from a single sample in a study of tumor and adjacent non-tumor tissue in lung cancer. TCRdb reprocessed the multiplex PCR reads via MiXCR and lists one record per CDR3 protein. The table shows some 120,000 distinct CDR3 sequences, with 55% to 75% occurring only once. The sample was lung tumor tissue. The receptors derive from a man younger than 45 with non-small cell lung cancer. The conserved cysteine and the conserved F or W are not part of the CDR3 here. A D gene is named only where the DNA matches it firmly.

j_gene,v_gene,d_gene,CDR3aa
TRBJ1-6,TRBV20-1,-,TVRDWTNNSPLH
TRBJ2-5,TRBV11-2,TRBD1,ASSFGGQPETQY
TRBJ2-5,TRBV4-3,-,ASSHVSGQETQY
TRBJ1-1,TRBV5-1,TRBD1,ASSTETGLNTEAF
TRBJ2-3,TRBV6-5,-,ACQYLGGTDTQY
TRBJ1-5,TRBV5-5,-,ASSRQRSDQPQH
TRBJ2-5,TRBV12-3/TRBV12-4,-,ASCLNFGRPARGRTQY
TRBJ2-1,TRBV4-1,-,ASSRALMGENEQF
TRBJ2-7,TRBV6-2/TRBV6-3,TRBD1,VSSYSYRRGQMIYKQY
TRBJ2-1,TRBV12-3/TRBV12-4,TRBD2,ASSRVLAGPNEQF
TRBJ2-3,TRBV20-1,-,NAREGYADTQY
TRBJ2-5,TRBV10-3,-,ATGGGETQY
TRBJ1-1,TRBV7-9,-,ASSFEQGNTEAF
TRBJ2-7,TRBV7-9,TRBD1,VSSLEVPGGSHEQY
TRBJ1-5,TRBV6-1,TRBD1,ACSRQGRNQPQH
TRBJ1-1,TRBV11-3,TRBD1,ASSSGTGPGAF
TRBJ2-1,TRBV20-1,TRBD2,SVRSAGGYNEHF
TRBJ2-5,TRBV20-1,TRBD1,STQIQGLETQY
TRBJ2-1,TRBV20-1,TRBD2,SASSAGGYDEHF
TRBJ2-1,TRBV13,-,ASGLVEGTPYNEQF
TRBJ2-3,TRBV6-6,-,ASSYRLDSTDTQY
TRBJ2-5,TRBV28,TRBD2,ASSLTSAYQETQY
TRBJ2-7,TRBV6-1,TRBD1,ASSRHGQGSYEQY
TRBJ2-3,TRBV20-1,-,SARRPVSTDTQC
TRBJ1-3,TRBV24-1,TRBD1,ATTPGTATKDSGNTIY
TRBJ2-7,TRBV4-2,TRBD2,ASSQGLATGEQY
TRBJ1-1,TRBV20-1,-,SARDGGQINTEAF
TRBJ2-6,TRBV4-3,TRBD2,ASSQSQAGLSGANVLT
TRBJ2-7,TRBV18,TRBD2,ASSPPLAGGNYERY